The clone carrying this T cell receptor beta chain showed up just a few times. Original handling: The assay estimated nucleated cells by amplifying reference gene primers. Repertoires were generated with immunoSEQ multiplex PCR, while TCRdb's copy carries only in-frame clones and drops some. The V and J calls and clone size are taken from that table; D and trimming were inferred from the DNA. The data contain about 110,000 clones, around 84% of them seen just once; the ten biggest clones take up less than 8%. The data were taken from a study of blood T cell repertoires in COVID-19. Study at large: Acute and convalescent COVID-19 specimens originated in the United States, Italy and Spain. From T cells, B-cell-depleted T cells, or PBMCs came the material, which was cDNA or gDNA.

Germline lookup yields CDR1 DFQATT and CDR2 SNEGSKA (reference sequence). This CDR3 comprises 11 residues. The V and J ends lost 7 bases and 11 bases respectively, with 18 bases between them. The sequence derives from an elderly woman with active or convalescent COVID-19. The sequenced sample was peripheral blood. This chain uses TRBV20-1 with TRBJ2-7; D is ambiguous. CDR3 DNA: TGCAGTGTTCTTCGGCCCAGCCAGGAGTACTTC. This sequence encodes CSVLRPSQEYF.